This entry lists 25 T cell receptor beta chains sequenced from one sample in a study of T cell responses to AZD1222 COVID-19 vaccine (dated by TCRdb to the early 2020s). The library was produced with the immunoSEQ multiplex PCR assay. TCRdb obtained this table from immuneACCESS and retained in-frame rearrangements with V and J assigned. These tables miss some clones; where compared with another copy, unresolved V genes account for less than half of the shortfall, and the remainder is unexplained. The sample yields 15,000 to 20,000 clones; about 90% were counted once. In total, the top ten clones hold approximately 9% of the sample. Sample time point, as interpreted from the label and publication: about 28 days (+/-7) after the second vaccine dose. The source was peripheral blood, collected 28 days after the second AZD1222 dose. These receptors all come from an adult who received the AZD1222 COVID-19 vaccine.

The chain is built from TRBV6-5 and TRBJ2-5; the D gene is possibly TRBD2 (6 bases). This CDR3 contains 16 residues. Germline assignment: CDR1 MNHEY and CDR2 SVGAGI. With 0 bases removed from V and 5 bases from J, the gap between germline ends came to 16 bases. The CDR3 nucleotides read TGTGCCAGCAGTTACTCGAGCCGGGAGCTCGGGGAGACCCAGTACTTC. Protein: CASSYSSRELGETQYF.

This clone was seen once. V is TRBV15 and J is TRBJ1-4; D remains ambiguous. V lost 1 base and J lost 6, with 9 bases in between. The CDR3 consists of 14 residues. Per the germline V gene, CDR1 is LNHNV and CDR2 is YYDKDF (reference sequence). The CDR3 DNA is TGTGCCACCAGCAGAGGACACCGGGATGAAAAACTGTTTTTT. This codes for CATSRGHRDEKLFF.

This chain uses TRBV10-3 with TRBJ1-5, with D unresolved. This CDR3 has 17 residues. V was pared by 2 bases and J by 4 bases, with 18 bases between. Germline V gives CDR1 ENHRY, CDR2 SYGVKD. The CDR3: CAISEVPVRGLNQPQHF. The CDR3 DNA reads as TGTGCCATCAGTGAGGTCCCAGTGCGGGGTTTGAATCAGCCCCAGCATTTT.

The CDR3 sequence is CASSGPSGGASAQYF. CDR3 DNA: TGTGCCAGCAGCGGACCCAGCGGGGGGGCTTCGGCGCAGTATTTT. V and J are TRBV7-9 and TRBJ2-3, with 10 bases matching TRBD2. Trimming cost V 5 bases and J 10 bases; bases outside gene matches: 12. Germline V gene data show CDR1 as SEHNR and CDR2 as FQNEAQ (reference sequence). This CDR3 contains 15 residues.

The rearrangement links TRBV19 to TRBJ1-5, with D unclear. Germline CDR1 is LNHDA and CDR2 is SQIVND (reference sequence). CDR3 length: 13 residues. Trimming stripped 3 bases from V and 4 bases from J, with 7 bases between. In DNA form, the CDR3 reads TGTGCCAGTAGTATGACGTCGAATCAGCCCCAGCATTTT. This encodes CASSMTSNQPQHF.

This clone is labeled as medium-sized. The rearrangement links TRBV4-2 to TRBJ2-3; TRBD1 aligns across 8 bases. Germline V CDR1 and CDR2: LGHNA, YNFKEQ. V shed 0 bases and J 1 base; nucleotides not matched to a gene: 6. The CDR3 loop spans 17 amino acids. DNA for the CDR3: TGTGCCAGCAGCCAAGATCTTGGGGGACAGGGCACAGATACGCAGTATTTT. It encodes CASSQDLGGQGTDTQYF.

The rearrangement joins TRBV30 to TRBJ2-2; the D is unclear. Trimming left V 5 bases short and J 5 bases short, with 6 bases between. Germline CDR1 GTSNPN, CDR2 SVGIG (reference sequence). The length of the CDR3 is 11 residues. Written as DNA, the CDR3 is TGTGCCTGGCAGAAAACCGGGGAGCTGTTTTTT. As protein: CAWQKTGELFF.

V gene TRBV27 combines with J gene TRBJ2-7; D might be TRBD2 (6 bases). Deletions cut 3 bases from V and 5 bases from J, with 14 bases between. This CDR3 region has 14 residues. Germline V CDR1 and CDR2: MNHEY, SMNVEV (reference sequence). CDR3 nucleotides: TGTGCCAGCAGTTTCAAGGTCGGGAGCGACGAGCAGTACTTC. It translates to CASSFKVGSDEQYF.

The chain employs TRBV20-1 and TRBJ2-5; D is ambiguous. Germline CDR1 DFQATT, CDR2 SNEGSKA (reference sequence). The V end lost 6 bases, the J end lost 3 bases, and 5 bases lay between the germline ends. The CDR3 extends over 10 amino acids. This CDR3 reads CSADKETQYF. DNA of the CDR3: TGCAGTGCGGATAAAGAGACCCAGTACTTC.

CDR3 region: CATSRAGTGTEQYF. The CDR3 DNA follows: TGTGCCACCAGCAGAGCAGGAACAGGAACCGAGCAGTACTTC. The chain recombines TRBV15 with TRBJ2-7, with a tentative D call TRBD1 (5 bases). In germline, CDR1 is LNHNV, CDR2 YYDKDF (reference sequence). The CDR3 covers 14 residues. Trimming left V 1 base short and J 6 bases short, with 13 bases between.

The chain has TRBV6-5 and TRBJ1-3; D is unclear. The CDR3 consists of 14 residues. The V end lost 7 bases, the J end lost 0 bases, and 10 bases lay between the germline ends. CDR1 and CDR2 from the germline V gene are MNHEY and SVGAGI. The CDR3 DNA sequence: TGTGCCAGCACCGTGGGTCTCTCTGGAAACACCATATATTTT. Protein product: CASTVGLSGNTIYF.

CDR3 protein: CSDVLAGGYNEQFF. The CDR3 DNA is TGCAGCGACGTACTAGCGGGGGGGTACAATGAGCAGTTCTTC. V is TRBV29-1 and J is TRBJ2-1; TRBD2 agrees at 13 bases. CDR3 length: 14 amino acids. From germline, CDR1 is SQVTM and CDR2 ANQGSEA. J lost 4 bases, V lost 7 bases, and 4 bases had no gene match.

This rearrangement joins TRBV6-5 to TRBJ1-2, with 7 bases aligning to TRBD1. Germline assignment: CDR1 MNHEY and CDR2 SVGAGI. Germline trimming cut 6 bases from V and 8 bases from J; bases unmatched to any gene: 6. This CDR3 contains 12 residues. DNA for the CDR3: TGTGCCAGCAGGAGACAGGGTGGCGGCTACACCTTC. It is translated as CASRRQGGGYTF.

This clone was found a few times. The J gene is TRBJ1-3, the V gene TRBV5-4; the match to TRBD1 covers 9 bases. This CDR3 is 16 amino acids long. The germline CDR1 and CDR2 sequences are SGHNT and YYREEE (reference sequence). V was pared by 0 bases and J by 4 bases, with 5 bases of the junction left unmatched. As DNA, the CDR3 is TGTGCCAGCAGCTTGGATACAGGGGGCTCCGGAAACACCATATATTTT. Amino acids: CASSLDTGGSGNTIYF. Complete variable domain (other parts from reference TRBV5-4 and TRBJ1-3): ETGVTQSPTHLIKTRGQQVTLRCSSQSGHNTVSWYQQALGQGPQFIFQYYREEENGRGNFPPRFSGLQFPNYSSELNVNALELDDSALYLCASSLDTGGSGNTIYFGEGSWLTVV.

This clone was detected only a few times. The genes are TRBV19 and TRBJ2-2, with 10 positions matching TRBD2. V gave up 0 bases and J gave up 5 bases; unmatched junction bases: 9. The CDR3 sequence is 18 residues long. Germline CDR1 and CDR2: LNHDA and SQIVND (reference sequence). The CDR3 loop reads CASSIELQAGGPTGELFF. In nucleotides, the CDR3 is TGTGCCAGTAGTATAGAGCTACAAGCGGGGGGGCCTACCGGGGAGCTGTTTTTT.

V usage is TRBV2 and J usage is TRBJ2-3, with a possible D match to TRBD2 (6 bases). CDR1 is SNHLY and CDR2 is FYNNEI in the germline V gene. The V end was cut by 6 bases, the J end by 2 bases, with 12 bases between. The CDR3 covers 14 residues. Here the CDR3 reads CASRGGPTTDTQYF. The CDR3, as DNA: TGTGCCAGCAGGGGGGGACCTACCACAGATACGCAGTATTTT.

The rearrangement links TRBV5-1 to TRBJ2-3; 12 positions agree with TRBD1. From germline, CDR1 is SGHRS and CDR2 YFSETQ. The ends lost 4 bases at V and 3 bases at J; junction bases unmatched: 6. This CDR3 is 16 amino acids long. The CDR3 here is CASSPGTGGATDTQYF. CDR3 bases: TGCGCCAGCAGCCCTGGGACAGGGGGCGCGACAGATACGCAGTATTTT. Based on the CDR3 plus reference TRBV5-1 and TRBJ2-3, the full variable domain is KAGVTQTPRYLIKTRGQQVTLSCSPISGHRSVSWYQQTPGQGLQFLFEYFSETQRNKGNFPGRFSGRQFSNSRSEMNVSTLELGDSALYLCASSPGTGGATDTQYFGPGTRLTVL.

The gene calls are TRBV24-1 and TRBJ2-1; 9 positions agree with TRBD1. CDR3 size: 13 residues. CDR1 is KGHDR, CDR2 SFDVKD, per germline. Trimming took 4 bases from V and 16 from J; bases not matched to a gene: 10. The CDR3 bases are TGTGCCACCAGTGAAACCGGGACAGGGAAGTTTTTCTTC. As protein: CATSETGTGKFFF.

This chain uses TRBV10-3 with TRBJ1-3; 11 bases match TRBD1. Germline loops: CDR1 ENHRY, CDR2 SYGVKD. V trimming: 8 bases; J trimming: 0 bases; junction bases outside the gene matches: 6. The CDR3 length is 16 residues. CDR3 bases: TGTGCCATCGCACCGGACAGGGGGCTCTCTGGAAACACCATATATTTT. This sequence encodes CAIAPDRGLSGNTIYF.

V usage is TRBV4-2 and J usage is TRBJ2-5, with a possible D match to TRBD1 (5 bases). The CDR3 has 14 residues. From germline, CDR1 is LGHNA and CDR2 YNFKEQ. Trimming left V 1 base short and J 4 bases short, with 10 bases between. In DNA, the CDR3 is TGTGCCAGCAGCCAAGCGGGTGGGGCAGAGACCCAGTACTTC. Protein sequence: CASSQAGGAETQYF.

The gene calls are TRBV2 and TRBJ1-4; possibly TRBD1 for D (5 bases). The V gene's germline CDR1 is SNHLY and CDR2 FYNNEI. V was pared by 2 bases and J by 2 bases, with 12 bases between. The CDR3 spans 16 residues. DNA for the CDR3: TGTGCCAGCAGTGAACCGGGGCGTAGGACTAATGAAAAACTGTTTTTT. It is translated as CASSEPGRRTNEKLFF.

This chain joins TRBV5-8 and TRBJ1-6, with 9 bases matching TRBD1. V gave up 5 bases and J gave up 4 bases; unmatched junction bases: 7. CDR1 SGHTS and CDR2 YDEGEE come from the germline V gene. The CDR3 has 16 residues. The CDR3 DNA sequence: TGTGCCAGCAGACCAGGACAGGGGTATTATAATTCACCCCTCCACTTT. It specifies CASRPGQGYYNSPLHF. Full variable domain (remainder filled in from reference TRBV5-8 and TRBJ1-6): EAGVTQSPTHLIKTRGQQATLRCSPISGHTSVYWYQQALGLGLQFLLWYDEGEERNRGNFPPRFSGRQFPNYSSELNVNALELEDSALYLCASRPGQGYYNSPLHFGNGTRLTVT.

The chain carries TRBV11-1 and TRBJ2-3; 8 nucleotides align to TRBD2. J gave up 3 bases and V 5 bases, and 10 bases lay outside the gene matches. CDR3 length equals 16 residues. The germline CDR1 and CDR2 sequences are SGHAT and FQDESV (reference sequence). The CDR3 spells CASSPGTTSVTDTQYF. The DNA for the CDR3 is TGTGCCAGCAGCCCCGGCACGACTAGCGTAACAGATACGCAGTATTTT.

The gene calls are TRBV4-1 and TRBJ1-2; no definite D call. The CDR3 consists of 14 residues. Trimming left V 4 bases short and J 8 bases short, with 17 bases between. Germline V CDR1 and CDR2: MGHRA, YSYEKL. As DNA, the CDR3 is TGCGCCAGCAGCCCCCCCGGCCGGGAAGGCGGCTACACCTTC. It is translated as CASSPPGREGGYTF.

Judged by abundance, this clone is medium-sized. The chain is built from TRBV24-1 and TRBJ2-1, with TRBD1 matching 9 bases. V lost 9 bases to trimming and J lost 8 bases; unmatched junction nucleotides: 10. Germline assignment: CDR1 KGHDR and CDR2 SFDVKD. The CDR3 has 14 residues. Here the CDR3 DNA reads TGTGCCACCGCCCCGGGACAGGGTATCCATGAGCAGTTCTTC. This gives the protein CATAPGQGIHEQFF.